The text below deals with one T cell receptor beta chain. The antigen remains unidentified. TCR beta libraries were made by quantitative 5'-RACE with molecular barcodes. TCRdb reanalysed the 5' RACE reads using MiXCR and keeps one entry per CDR3 protein. The sample holds some 800,000 distinct CDR3 sequences, around 11% seen once. This CDR3 has 14 residues. Germline V gives CDR1 DFQATT, CDR2 SNEGSKA (reference sequence). J was trimmed by 1 base and V by 5 bases; bases with no gene match: 6. The sample comes from a study of CD8 T cells in ankylosing spondylitis. Study findings and constraints: Disease-associated clonotypes exhibited CD8+ identity and were relatively infrequent in peripheral blood. Some of these motif variants have turned up before, in reports on reactive arthritis synovial fluid and blood. The study looked at matched synovial fluid samples from ankylosing spondylitis patients. Disease-linked clones were reported to be significantly enriched there. One TCR beta motif, made up of several highly homologous variants, appeared characteristic of ankylosing spondylitis blood.

This sequence originates from a male donor with ankylosing spondylitis. Sequencing was carried out using blood, either unsorted or a sorted T cell fraction (not recorded which). V gene TRBV20-1 combines with J gene TRBJ2-5; TRBD1 matches 8 bases. CDR3 amino acids: CSARADRGQETQYF. The DNA of the CDR3 is TGCAGTGCTCGAGCCGACAGGGGCCAAGAGACCCAGTACTTC.